These 4 T cell receptor beta chains came from one sample sequenced in a study of cytomegalovirus exposure and HLA in healthy donors. The study ran its PCR with 60 Vbeta and 13 Jbeta primers. Assay: immunoSEQ multiplex PCR; the TCRdb copy retains only in-frame clones and omits some. The listing contains approximately 38,000 clones. Sequenced sample: PBMCs. The source is a young man in good health and CMV-seronegative.

The chain is built from TRBV7-9 and TRBJ1-5; D uncertain. The CDR3 is 17 amino acids. From germline, CDR1 is SEHNR and CDR2 FQNEAQ (reference sequence). V lost 2 bases and J lost 5, with 19 bases in between. In nucleotides, the CDR3 is TGTGCCAGCAGCTTATCGAGGCAGAAGGGAGGTGATCAGCCCCAGCATTTT. Its protein product is CASSLSRQKGGDQPQHF.

The rearrangement uses TRBV7-9 and TRBJ1-2, with unresolved D. CDR1 is SEHNR, CDR2 FQNEAQ, per germline (reference sequence). V dropped 2 bases and J dropped 5 bases, with 12 bases sitting between them. The CDR3 covers 14 residues. The CDR3 coding sequence is TGTGCCAGCAGCTTAACGGGTCCGGGTTATGGCTACACCTTC. Amino acids: CASSLTGPGYGYTF.

V usage is TRBV5-1 and J usage is TRBJ2-2, with TRBD2 identical over 9 bases. The CDR3 has 15 amino acids. Germline CDR1 reads SGHRS; CDR2 reads YFSETQ. The ends lost 4 bases at V and 3 bases at J; junction bases unmatched: 4. CDR3: CASSVQREDTGELFF. The CDR3 DNA reads as TGCGCCAGCAGCGTACAGCGGGAGGACACCGGGGAGCTGTTTTTT.

The chain joins TRBV7-8 to TRBJ1-3, with 8 bases lining up with TRBD1. Looked up from germline, CDR1 is SGHVS and CDR2 is FQNEAQ. The CDR3 runs to 17 residues. The junction had 9 bases not matched to a gene; V was cut back by 1 base and J by 4 bases. CDR3 residues: CASSLVPDRVSGNTIYF. CDR3 DNA: TGTGCCAGCAGCTTAGTCCCGGACAGGGTTTCAGGAAACACCATATATTTT.